The sequence of this T cell receptor beta chain was determined in a study of blood T cell repertoires in COVID-19. The overall study: From T cells, B-cell-depleted T cells, or PBMCs came the material, which was cDNA or gDNA.

The cohort comprised adults aged about 18 to 100 years residing in under 25 US areas. Clinical histories supplied by participants themselves formed the basis of cohort assignment. Each recovered donor of Cohort 3 presented with two negative PCRs, clearance, or symptom resolution. V was pared by 6 bases and J by 7 bases, with 21 bases between. The CDR3 has 15 residues. Germline-derived CDR1 and CDR2 are SGHTA and FQGNSA. TCRdb keeps only in-frame clones here, not all; method: immunoSEQ multiplex PCR. The data show 250,000 to 300,000 clones, around 90% seen once. The receptor was isolated from a woman in her twenties or thirties who had recovered from COVID-19. Specimen: PBMCs or T cells enriched from blood (not recorded which). J is TRBJ2-5 and V is TRBV7-2, with D tentatively TRBD1 (5 bases). The DNA of the CDR3 is TGTGCCAGCAGTTTTATGGGTGGGCTGCAGGGGACCCAGTACTTC. It codes for CASSFMGGLQGTQYF.